This T cell receptor (beta chain) is from a study of cytomegalovirus exposure and HLA in healthy donors. General observations from the study: Later analysis showed TCR association rates varying by HLA locus, highest for DRB1 and lowest for HLA-C.

The germline V and J ends were trimmed by 4 bases and 4 bases, with 11 bases remaining between them. The CDR3 sequence is 14 residues long. Looked up from germline, CDR1 is SGDLS and CDR2 is YYNGEE. Turning to this clone: Its antigen is not identified.

Primers for the PCR totalled 60 Vbeta and 13 Jbeta. Repertoires were generated with immunoSEQ multiplex PCR, while TCRdb's copy carries only in-frame clones and drops some. The sample carries 150,000 to 200,000 clones, roughly 80% recorded once. Material: PBMCs. This TCR derives from a man in his fifties or sixties in good health and CMV-seropositive. The chain recombines TRBV9 with TRBJ2-2; D unclear. The CDR3 region has the DNA TGTGCCAGCAGCTCTAGACCGGTCACCGGGGAGCTGTTTTTT. It is translated as CASSSRPVTGELFF.